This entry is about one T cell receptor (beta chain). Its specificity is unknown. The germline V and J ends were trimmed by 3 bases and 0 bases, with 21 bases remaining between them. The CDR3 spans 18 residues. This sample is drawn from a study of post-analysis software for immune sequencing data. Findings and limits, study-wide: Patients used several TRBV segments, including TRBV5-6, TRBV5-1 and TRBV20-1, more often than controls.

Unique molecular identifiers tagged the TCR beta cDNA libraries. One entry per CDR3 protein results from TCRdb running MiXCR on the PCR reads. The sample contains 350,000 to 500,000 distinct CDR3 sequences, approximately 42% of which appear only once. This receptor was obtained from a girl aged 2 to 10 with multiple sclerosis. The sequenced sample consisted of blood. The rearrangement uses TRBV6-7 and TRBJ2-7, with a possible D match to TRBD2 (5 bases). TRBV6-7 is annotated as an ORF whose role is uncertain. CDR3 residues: CASSYLHIGGPSSYEQYF. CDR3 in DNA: TGTGCCAGCAGTTATTTACATATTGGCGGGCCGAGCTCCTACGAGCAGTACTTC.